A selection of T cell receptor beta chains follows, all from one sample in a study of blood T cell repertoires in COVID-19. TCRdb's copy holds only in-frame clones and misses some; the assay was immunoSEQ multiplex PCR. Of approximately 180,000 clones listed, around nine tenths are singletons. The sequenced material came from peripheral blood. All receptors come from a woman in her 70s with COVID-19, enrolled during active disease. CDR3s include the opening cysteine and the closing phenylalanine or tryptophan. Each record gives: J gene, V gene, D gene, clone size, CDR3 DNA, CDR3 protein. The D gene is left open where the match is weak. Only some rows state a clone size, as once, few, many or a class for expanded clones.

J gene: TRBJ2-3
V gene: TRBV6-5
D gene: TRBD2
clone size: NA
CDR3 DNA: TGTGCCAGCAGTCGGGACTACGACACAGATACGCAGTATTTT
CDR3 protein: CASSRDYDTDTQYF

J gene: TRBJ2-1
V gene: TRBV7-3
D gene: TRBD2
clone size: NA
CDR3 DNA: TGTGCCAGCAGCTCGATAGCGGGAGGGCCCTATGAGCAGTTCTTC
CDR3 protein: CASSSIAGGPYEQFF

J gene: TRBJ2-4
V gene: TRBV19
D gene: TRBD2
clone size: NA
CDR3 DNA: TGTGCCAGTAGTATCCCAGGGAGCGGGGACATTCAGTACTTC
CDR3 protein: CASSIPGSGDIQYF

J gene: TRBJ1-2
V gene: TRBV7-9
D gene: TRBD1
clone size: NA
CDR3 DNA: TGTGCCAGCAGCTACGGACAGGGGGGTGGCTACACCTTC
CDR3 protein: CASSYGQGGGYTF

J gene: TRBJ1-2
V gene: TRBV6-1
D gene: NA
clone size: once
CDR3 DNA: TGTGCCAGCAGTGAAGCGACGGGAGTCTACACCTTC
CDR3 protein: CASSEATGVYTF

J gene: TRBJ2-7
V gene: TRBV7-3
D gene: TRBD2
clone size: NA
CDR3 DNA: TGTGCCAGCAGCCCTGGGACTAACCACGAGCAGTACTTC
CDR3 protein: CASSPGTNHEQYF

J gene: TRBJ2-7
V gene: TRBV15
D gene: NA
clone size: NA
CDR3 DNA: TGTGCCACCAGCAGCGACGACAGGAGACTTTACGAGCAGTACTTC
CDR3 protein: CATSSDDRRLYEQYF

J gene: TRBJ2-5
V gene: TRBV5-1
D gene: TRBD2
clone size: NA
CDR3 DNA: TGCGCCAGCAGCCCGATTAGCGGGAGTCAATTGGAGACCCAGTACTTC
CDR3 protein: CASSPISGSQLETQYF

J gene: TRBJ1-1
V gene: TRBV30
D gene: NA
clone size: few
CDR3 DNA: TGTGCCTGGACACAGGGAGACACTGAAGCTTTCTTT
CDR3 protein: CAWTQGDTEAFF

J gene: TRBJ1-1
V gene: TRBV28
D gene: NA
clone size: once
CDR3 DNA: TGTGCCAGCAGTTTAGGAGAAAACACTGAAGCTTTCTTT
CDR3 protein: CASSLGENTEAFF

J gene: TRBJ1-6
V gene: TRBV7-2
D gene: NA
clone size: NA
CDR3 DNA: TGTGCCAGCAGCGGGCGAACAAATTCACCCCTCCACTTT
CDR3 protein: CASSGRTNSPLHF

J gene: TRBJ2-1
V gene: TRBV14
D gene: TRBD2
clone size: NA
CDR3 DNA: TGTGCCAGCAGCCAAGGTTTAGCGGGCCAGTCTTACAATGAGCAGTTCTTC
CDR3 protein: CASSQGLAGQSYNEQFF

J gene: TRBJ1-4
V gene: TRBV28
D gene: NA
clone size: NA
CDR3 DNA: TGTGCCAGCAGCTCTCCCGGGTCCCGAAAACTGTTTTTT
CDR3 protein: CASSSPGSRKLFF

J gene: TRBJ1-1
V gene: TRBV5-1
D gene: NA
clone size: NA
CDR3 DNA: TGCGCCAGCGGTCTGGGGGGTATGAACACTGAAGCTTTCTTT
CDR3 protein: CASGLGGMNTEAFF

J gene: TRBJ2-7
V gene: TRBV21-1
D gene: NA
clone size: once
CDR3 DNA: TGTGCCAGCAGCAAAGTATCGGGACAGGGGGCTTACGAGCAGTACTTC
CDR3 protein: CASSKVSGQGAYEQYF

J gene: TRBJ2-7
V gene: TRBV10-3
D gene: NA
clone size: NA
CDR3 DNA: TGTGCCATCGCCACGACAACCTCCTACGAGCAGTACTTC
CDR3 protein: CAIATTTSYEQYF

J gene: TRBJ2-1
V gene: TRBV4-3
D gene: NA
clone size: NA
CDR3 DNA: TGCGCCAGCAGCCAAGATGGGCATACAAGCTCCTACAATGAGCAGTTCTTC
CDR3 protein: CASSQDGHTSSYNEQFF

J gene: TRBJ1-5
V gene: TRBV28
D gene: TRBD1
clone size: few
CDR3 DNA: TGTGCCAGCAGTTTATTACCGGGACAGGGCAATCAGCCCCAGCATTTT
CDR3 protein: CASSLLPGQGNQPQHF

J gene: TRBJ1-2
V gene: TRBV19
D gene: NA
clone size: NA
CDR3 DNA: TGTGCCAGTAGCGCCTCTCCCGGGACATGGGCGAAAAACTATGGCTACACCTTC
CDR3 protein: CASSASPGTWAKNYGYTF

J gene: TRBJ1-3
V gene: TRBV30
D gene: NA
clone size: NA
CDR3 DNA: TGTGCCTGGAACCTGGGACAACCTGGAAACACCATATATTTT
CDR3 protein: CAWNLGQPGNTIYF

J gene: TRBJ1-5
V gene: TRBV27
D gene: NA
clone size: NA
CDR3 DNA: TGTGCCAGCAGTCCTATCCCCCGGGTTCAGCCCCAGCATTTT
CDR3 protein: CASSPIPRVQPQHF

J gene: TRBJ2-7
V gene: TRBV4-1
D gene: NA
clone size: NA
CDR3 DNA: TGCGCCAGCAGCCAAGGCTCTTCGTATGTAGATTTTTCATTCGAGCAGTACTTC
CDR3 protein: CASSQGSSYVDFSFEQYF

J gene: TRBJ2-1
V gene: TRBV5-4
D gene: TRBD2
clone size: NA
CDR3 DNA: TGTGCCAGCAGCTCGGGACTAGCTTCGTGGGGAGAGCAGTTCTTC
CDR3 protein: CASSSGLASWGEQFF

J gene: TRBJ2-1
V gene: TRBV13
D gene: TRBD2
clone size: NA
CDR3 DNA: TGTGCCAGCAGCTCAAAACAGACTAGCGGGTACAATGAGCAGTTCTTC
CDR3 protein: CASSSKQTSGYNEQFF

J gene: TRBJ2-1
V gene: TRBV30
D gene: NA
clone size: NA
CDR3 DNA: TGTGCCTGGAGCGCCGGGACTCATGAGCAGTTCTTC
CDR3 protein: CAWSAGTHEQFF

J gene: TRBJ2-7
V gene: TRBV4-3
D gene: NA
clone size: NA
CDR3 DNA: TGCGCCAGCAGCCAAGACGGTGGACACAGCTCCTACGAGCAGTACTTC
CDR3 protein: CASSQDGGHSSYEQYF

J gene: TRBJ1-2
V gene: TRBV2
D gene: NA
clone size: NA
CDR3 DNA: TGTGCCAGCAGTGACTCCAGGCTCTATGGCTACACCTTC
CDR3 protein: CASSDSRLYGYTF

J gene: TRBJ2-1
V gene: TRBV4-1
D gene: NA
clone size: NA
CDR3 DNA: TGCGCCAGCAGCCAACCTCAAGGGCAGGGTGTCAATGAGCAGTTCTTC
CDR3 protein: CASSQPQGQGVNEQFF

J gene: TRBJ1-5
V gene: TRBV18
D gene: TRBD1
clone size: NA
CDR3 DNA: TGTGCCAGCTCAGCCGGGACAGGAGAGTATCAGCCCCAGCATTTT
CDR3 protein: CASSAGTGEYQPQHF

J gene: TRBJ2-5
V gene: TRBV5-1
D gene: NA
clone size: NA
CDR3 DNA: TGCGCCAGCAGCTTGGCCGGGCAGGGGTCAAGCGAGACCCAGTACTTC
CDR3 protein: CASSLAGQGSSETQYF

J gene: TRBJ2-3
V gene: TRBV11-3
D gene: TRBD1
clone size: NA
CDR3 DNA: TGTGCCAGCAGCTCCCGGGACAGGGGGCGCCGGGATACGCAGTATTTT
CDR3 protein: CASSSRDRGRRDTQYF

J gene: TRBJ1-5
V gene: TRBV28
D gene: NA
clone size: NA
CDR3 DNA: TGTGCCAGCAGTGCACCCCTCGGGATTCAGCCCCAGCATTTT
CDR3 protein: CASSAPLGIQPQHF